These T cell receptor beta chains were read from a single sample in a study of shared clonotypes between healthy human individuals. This table comes from immunoSEQ multiplex PCR, and its TCRdb copy is limited to in-frame clones, with some not included. In the table there are about 340,000 clones, roughly 80% of which are singletons. The sample was memory CD4+ T cells sorted from blood. Receptor source: a man aged 30 to 45 in good health. The CDR3 runs from the conserved cysteine through the conserved F or W.

TRBV19	TRBJ2-1	CASSTSGRADYNEQFF
TRBV27	TRBJ2-7	CASSPYEQYF
TRBV7-2	TRBJ1-2	CASSSDRRGYGYTF
TRBV11-2	TRBJ2-7	CASSHYRASPLEQYF
TRBV5-5	TRBJ2-5	CASSFVGQETQYF
TRBV28	TRBJ1-1	CASSDDRGRGNTEAFF
TRBV7-9	TRBJ2-7	CASSSRGGQGKDEQYF
TRBV6-1	TRBJ2-3	CASSVVGLVDTQYF
TRBV5-4	TRBJ2-5	CASSLERGPGETQYF
TRBV10-2	TRBJ2-1	CASPGLAGVVSYEQFF
TRBV29-1	TRBJ2-1	CSVQLSGGSGSYNEQFF
TRBV19	TRBJ1-5	CASSIFSGGRNQPQHF
TRBV4-2	TRBJ2-1	CASSQEWALANEQFF
TRBV19	TRBJ1-1	CASSMDRVGRGAFF
TRBV9	TRBJ2-1	CASSPASFNEQFF
TRBV7-3	TRBJ2-1	CASSLDGRRNNEQFF
TRBV6-5	TRBJ2-3	CASSYRISTDTQYF
TRBV6-5	TRBJ2-7	CASSGTGLSYEQYF
TRBV10-3	TRBJ2-5	CAIRGGGETQYF
TRBV5-6	TRBJ1-2	CASSHTDRVSLGYTF
TRBV5-5	TRBJ1-2	CASSFNAAVYGYTF
TRBV5-6	TRBJ2-2	CASSLGTGPNTGELFF
TRBV7-6	TRBJ1-1	CASSLSVTEAFF
TRBV28	TRBJ2-5	CASSFMGIETQYF
TRBV7-2	TRBJ1-4	CASSLSTGGAWSEKLFF
TRBV18	TRBJ2-7	CASSPTDISAEQYF
TRBV4-3	TRBJ2-3	CASSQGGQGWDTQYF
TRBV13	TRBJ1-1	CASSFGQGGTEAFF
TRBV7-9	TRBJ2-2	CASSLQLPGELFF
TRBV19	TRBJ1-5	CASTAPYSNQPQHF
TRBV9	TRBJ2-3	CASSVLPGLPTDTQYF
TRBV7-2	TRBJ2-7	CASSLGLRGEQYF
TRBV5-8	TRBJ2-3	CASSLARVRSDTQYF
TRBV7-2	TRBJ2-7	CASSFVAGGPSYEQYF
TRBV28	TRBJ2-1	CASSFQRGYNEQFF
TRBV5-1	TRBJ2-3	CASSPDGRADTQYF
TRBV6-1	TRBJ1-1	CASGGQENTEAFF
TRBV19	TRBJ2-3	CASSLLAGASTDTQYF
TRBV5-1	TRBJ2-3	CASGGLALGTDTQYF
TRBV10-3	TRBJ2-3	CATASSTDTQYF
TRBV7-9	TRBJ2-2	CASSSSSGRATGELFF
TRBV28	TRBJ2-7	CASSRGRASYEQYF
TRBV9	TRBJ2-3	CASSVFPGMDTQYF
TRBV4-2	TRBJ2-5	CASSQAGQDQETQYF
TRBV15	TRBJ2-1	CATSRVGVSSNEQFF
TRBV9	TRBJ1-4	CASSVGVQGAEKLFF
TRBV2	TRBJ1-2	CASSEQGHDYGYTF
TRBV5-1	TRBJ2-2	CASSLAELRTGELFF
TRBV19	TRBJ1-2	CASSTGTYGYTF
TRBV18	TRBJ1-1	CASSPMMGAGNTEAFF
TRBV5-1	TRBJ1-3	CASSLAGGAGNTIYF
TRBV7-9	TRBJ2-3	CASSLKHVTSGTDTQYF
TRBV6-6	TRBJ1-5	CASSYMGQPQHF
TRBV5-4	TRBJ1-2	CASSLSLSTNYGYTF
TRBV27	TRBJ1-1	CASSPRSLGNTEAFF